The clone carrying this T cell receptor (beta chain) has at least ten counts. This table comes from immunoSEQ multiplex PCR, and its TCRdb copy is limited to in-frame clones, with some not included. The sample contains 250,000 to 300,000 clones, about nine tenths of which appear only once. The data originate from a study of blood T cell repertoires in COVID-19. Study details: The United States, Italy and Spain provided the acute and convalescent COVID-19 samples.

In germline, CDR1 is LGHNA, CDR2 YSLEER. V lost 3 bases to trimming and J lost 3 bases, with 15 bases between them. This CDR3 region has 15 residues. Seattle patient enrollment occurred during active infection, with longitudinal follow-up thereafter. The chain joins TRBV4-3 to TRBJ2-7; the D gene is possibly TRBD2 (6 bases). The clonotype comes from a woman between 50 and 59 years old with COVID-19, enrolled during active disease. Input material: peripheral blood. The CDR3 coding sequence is TGCGCCAGCAGCCAGCGAAGAGTGGGGGGCTACGAGCAGTACTTC. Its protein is CASSQRRVGGYEQYF.